This T cell receptor (beta chain) was found in a study of CD8+ T cells in alopecia areata. Across the whole study: Tofacitinib administration persisted for 6 to 18 months, succeeded by 6 months off drug. Whole-study findings and limits: Under tofacitinib, numerous expanded lesional clonotypes remained detectable in scalp and blood. Across lesional scalp, and particularly alopecia totalis/universalis, clonality surpassed that of normal scalp. Under tofacitinib, fewer expanded CD8+ clones appeared among the top 100 scalp clones.

TCR sequencing used cDNA made by reverse transcription of extracted RNA. TCRdb's table, derived via immunoSEQ multiplex PCR, lists solely in-frame clones and lacks some. The top ten hold more than 3.5% of the sample, which has about 210,000 clones, under 70% seen once. Treatment noted: oral pan-JAK inhibitor, 5-10 mg twice daily. A note on this clone: Antigen specificity is unknown.

V was pared by 5 bases and J by 0 bases, with 10 bases between. Germline V gene data show CDR1 as LNHNV and CDR2 as YYDKDF (reference sequence). This CDR3 comprises 14 residues. The chain recombines TRBV15 with TRBJ1-1; D gene uncertain. Sequenced here: CD4+ T cells sorted from blood, sampled at week 4, from a patient treated with tofacitinib. The sequence was obtained from a human donor with alopecia areata. CDR3 coding DNA: TGTGCCACCAGCTACGACACGCTGAACACTGAAGCTTTCTTT. Its protein is CATSYDTLNTEAFF.